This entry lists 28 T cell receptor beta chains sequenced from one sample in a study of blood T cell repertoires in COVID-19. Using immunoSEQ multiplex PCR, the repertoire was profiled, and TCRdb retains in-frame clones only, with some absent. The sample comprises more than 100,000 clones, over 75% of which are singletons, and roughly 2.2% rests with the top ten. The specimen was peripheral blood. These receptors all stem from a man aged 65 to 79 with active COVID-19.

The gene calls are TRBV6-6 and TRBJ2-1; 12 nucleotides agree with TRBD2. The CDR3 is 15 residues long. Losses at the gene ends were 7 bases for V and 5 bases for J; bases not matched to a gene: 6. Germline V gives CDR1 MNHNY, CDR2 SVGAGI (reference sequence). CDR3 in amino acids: CASKLAGGMDNEQFF. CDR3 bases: TGTGCCAGCAAACTAGCGGGAGGTATGGACAATGAGCAGTTCTTC.

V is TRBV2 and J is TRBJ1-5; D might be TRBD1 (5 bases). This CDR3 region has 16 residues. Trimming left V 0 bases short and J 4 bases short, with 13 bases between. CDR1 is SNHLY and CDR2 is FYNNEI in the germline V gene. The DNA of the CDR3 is TGTGCCAGCAGTGAAGCATTAACAGGATCTAATCAGCCCCAGCATTTT. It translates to CASSEALTGSNQPQHF.

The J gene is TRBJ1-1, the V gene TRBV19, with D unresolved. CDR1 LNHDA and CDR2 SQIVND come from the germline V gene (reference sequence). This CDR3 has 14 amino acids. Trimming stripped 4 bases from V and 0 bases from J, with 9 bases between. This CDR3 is CASSTQVLNTEAFF. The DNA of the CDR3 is TGTGCCAGTAGTACTCAGGTTCTGAACACTGAAGCTTTCTTT.

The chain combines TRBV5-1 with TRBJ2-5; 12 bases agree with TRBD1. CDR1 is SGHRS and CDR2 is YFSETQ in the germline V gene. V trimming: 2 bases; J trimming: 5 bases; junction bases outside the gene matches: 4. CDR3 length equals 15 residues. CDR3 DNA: TGCGCCAGCAGCTTAGGGGACAGGGGGCAGGAGACCCAGTACTTC. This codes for CASSLGDRGQETQYF.

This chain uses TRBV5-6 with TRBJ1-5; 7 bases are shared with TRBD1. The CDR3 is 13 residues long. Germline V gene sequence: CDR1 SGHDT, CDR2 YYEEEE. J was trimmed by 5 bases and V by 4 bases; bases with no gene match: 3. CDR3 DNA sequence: TGTGCCAGCAGCCCAGGGGGGCATCAGCCCCAGCATTTT. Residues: CASSPGGHQPQHF.

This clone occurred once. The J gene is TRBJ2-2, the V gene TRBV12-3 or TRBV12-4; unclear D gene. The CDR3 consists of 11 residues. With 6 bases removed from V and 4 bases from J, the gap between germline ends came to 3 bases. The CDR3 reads CASRSTGELFF. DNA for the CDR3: TGTGCCAGCAGGAGCACCGGGGAGCTGTTTTTT.

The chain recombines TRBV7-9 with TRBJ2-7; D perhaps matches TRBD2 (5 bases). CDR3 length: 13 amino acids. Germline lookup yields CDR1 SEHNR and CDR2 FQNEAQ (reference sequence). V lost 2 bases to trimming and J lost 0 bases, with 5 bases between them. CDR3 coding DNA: TGTGCCAGCAGCTTAAGCGGCTCCTACGAGCAGTACTTC. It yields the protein CASSLSGSYEQYF.

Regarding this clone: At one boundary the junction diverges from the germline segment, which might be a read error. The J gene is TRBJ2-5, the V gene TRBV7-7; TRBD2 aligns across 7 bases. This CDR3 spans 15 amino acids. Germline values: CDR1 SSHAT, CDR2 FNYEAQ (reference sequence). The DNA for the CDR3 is TGTGCTAGCAGCTTAAGCGGAGGACTAGGGGAGACCCAGTACTTC. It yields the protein CASSLSGGLGETQYF.

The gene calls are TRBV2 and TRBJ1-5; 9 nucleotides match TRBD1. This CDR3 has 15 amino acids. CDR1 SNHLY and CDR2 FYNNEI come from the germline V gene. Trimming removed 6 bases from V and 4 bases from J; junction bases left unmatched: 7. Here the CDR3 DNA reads TGTGCCAGCAGCGTAACAGGGGGCGGGAATCAGCCCCAGCATTTT. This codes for CASSVTGGGNQPQHF.

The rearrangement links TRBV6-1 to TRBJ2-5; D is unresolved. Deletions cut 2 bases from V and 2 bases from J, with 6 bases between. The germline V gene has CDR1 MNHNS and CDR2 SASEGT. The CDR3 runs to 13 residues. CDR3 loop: CASSERGQETQYF. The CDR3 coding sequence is TGTGCCAGCAGTGAAAGAGGTCAAGAGACCCAGTACTTC.

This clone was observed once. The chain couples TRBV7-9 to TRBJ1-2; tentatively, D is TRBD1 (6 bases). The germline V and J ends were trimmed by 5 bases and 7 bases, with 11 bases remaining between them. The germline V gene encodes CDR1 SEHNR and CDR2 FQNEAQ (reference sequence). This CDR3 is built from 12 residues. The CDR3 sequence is CASSDGTTGYTF. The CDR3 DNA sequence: TGTGCCAGCAGCGATGGGACAACTGGCTACACCTTC.

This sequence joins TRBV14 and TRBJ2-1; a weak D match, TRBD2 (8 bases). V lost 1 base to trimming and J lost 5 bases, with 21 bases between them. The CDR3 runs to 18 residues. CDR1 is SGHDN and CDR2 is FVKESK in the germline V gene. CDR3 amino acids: CASSQGQGWTSSHNEQFF. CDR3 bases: TGTGCCAGCAGCCAAGGACAGGGCTGGACTAGCAGTCACAATGAGCAGTTCTTC. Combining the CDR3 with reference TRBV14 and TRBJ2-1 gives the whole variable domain EAGVTQFPSHSVIEKGQTVTLRCDPISGHDNLYWYRRVMGKEIKFLLHFVKESKQDESGMPNNRFLAERTGGTYSTLKVQPAELEDSGVYFCASSQGQGWTSSHNEQFFGPGTRLTVL.

CDR3: CASRGTGRGYEQYF. CDR3 sequence (DNA): TGTGCCAGCAGGGGGACAGGGAGGGGCTACGAGCAGTACTTC. The chain joins TRBV6-5 to TRBJ2-7; TRBD1 matches 9 bases. The CDR3 sequence is 14 residues long. J gave up 3 bases and V 6 bases, and 6 bases lay outside the gene matches. Germline V gene data show CDR1 as MNHEY and CDR2 as SVGAGI.

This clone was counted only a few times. CDR3 DNA sequence: TGTGCCCGTTTGGTCCCCCAGGGTGGCAATCAGCCCCAGCATTTT. Translated, it gives CARLVPQGGNQPQHF. The rearrangement joins TRBV9 to TRBJ1-5; perhaps TRBD1 as D (5 bases). CDR3 length: 15 amino acids. Trimming stripped 10 bases from V and 2 bases from J, with 19 bases between. The germline V gene has CDR1 SGDLS and CDR2 YYNGEE. Variable domain in full (rest from reference TRBV9 and TRBJ1-5): DSGVTQTPKHLITATGQRVTLRCSPRSGDLSVYWYQQSLDQGLQFLIQYYNGEERAKGNILERFSAQQFPDLHSELNLSSLELGDSALYFCARLVPQGGNQPQHFGDGTRLSIL.

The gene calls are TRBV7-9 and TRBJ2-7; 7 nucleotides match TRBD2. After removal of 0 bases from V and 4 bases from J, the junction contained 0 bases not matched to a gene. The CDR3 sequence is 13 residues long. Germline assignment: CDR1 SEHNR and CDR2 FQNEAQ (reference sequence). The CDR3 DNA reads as TGTGCCAGCAGCTTAGCGGGGGGGTACGAGCAGTACTTC. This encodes CASSLAGGYEQYF.

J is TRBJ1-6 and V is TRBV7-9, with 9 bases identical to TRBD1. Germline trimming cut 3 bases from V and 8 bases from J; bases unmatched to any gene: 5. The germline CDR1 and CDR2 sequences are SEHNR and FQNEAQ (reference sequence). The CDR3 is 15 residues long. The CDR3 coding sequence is TGTGCCAGCAGCTTCGGGGACAGGGAGTATTCACCCCTCCACTTT. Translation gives CASSFGDREYSPLHF. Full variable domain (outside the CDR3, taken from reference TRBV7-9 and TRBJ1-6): DTGVSQNPRHKITKRGQNVTFRCDPISEHNRLYWYRQTLGQGPEFLTYFQNEAQLEKSRLLSDRFSAERPKGSFSTLEIQRTEQGDSAMYLCASSFGDREYSPLHFGNGTRLTVT.

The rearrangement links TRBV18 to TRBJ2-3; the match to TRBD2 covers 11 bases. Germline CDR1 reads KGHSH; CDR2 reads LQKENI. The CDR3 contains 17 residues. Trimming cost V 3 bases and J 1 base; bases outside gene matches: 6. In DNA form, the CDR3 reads TGTGCCAGCTCACCTTCACTAGCGGGAGTGGGCACAGATACGCAGTATTTT. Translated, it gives CASSPSLAGVGTDTQYF.

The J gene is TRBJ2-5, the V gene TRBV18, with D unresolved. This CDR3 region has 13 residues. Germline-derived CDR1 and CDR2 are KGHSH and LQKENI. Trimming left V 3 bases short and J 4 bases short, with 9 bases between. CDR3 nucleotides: TGTGCCAGCTCACCTGGTGAGGCAGAGACCCAGTACTTC. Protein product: CASSPGEAETQYF.

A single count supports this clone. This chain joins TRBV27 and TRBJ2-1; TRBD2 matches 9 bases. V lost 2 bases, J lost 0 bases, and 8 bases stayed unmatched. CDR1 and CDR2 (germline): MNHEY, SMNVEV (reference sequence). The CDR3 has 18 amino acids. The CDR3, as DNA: TGTGCCAGCAGTTTAAGAACTAGCGGGTGGAGCTCCTACAATGAGCAGTTCTTC. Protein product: CASSLRTSGWSSYNEQFF.

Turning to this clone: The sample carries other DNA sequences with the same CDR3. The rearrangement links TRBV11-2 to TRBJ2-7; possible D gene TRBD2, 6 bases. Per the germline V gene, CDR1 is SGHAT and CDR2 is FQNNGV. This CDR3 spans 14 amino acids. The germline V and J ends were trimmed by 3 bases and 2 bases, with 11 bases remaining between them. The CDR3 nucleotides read TGTGCCAGCAGCTTTGGGACTGGGACCTACGAGCAGTACTTC. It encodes CASSFGTGTYEQYF.

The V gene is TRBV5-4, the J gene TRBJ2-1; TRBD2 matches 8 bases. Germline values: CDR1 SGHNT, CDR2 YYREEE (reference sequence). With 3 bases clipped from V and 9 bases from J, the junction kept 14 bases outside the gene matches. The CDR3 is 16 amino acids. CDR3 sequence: CASSSPGAGEDSEQFF. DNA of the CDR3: TGTGCCAGCAGCTCGCCAGGAGCGGGAGAAGATAGTGAGCAGTTCTTC.

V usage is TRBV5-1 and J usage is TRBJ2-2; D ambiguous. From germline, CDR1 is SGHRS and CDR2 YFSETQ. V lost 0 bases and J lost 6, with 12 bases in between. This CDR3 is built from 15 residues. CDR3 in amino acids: CASSLAEVGAGELFF. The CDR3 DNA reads TGCGCCAGCAGCTTGGCCGAGGTAGGAGCCGGGGAGCTGTTTTTT.

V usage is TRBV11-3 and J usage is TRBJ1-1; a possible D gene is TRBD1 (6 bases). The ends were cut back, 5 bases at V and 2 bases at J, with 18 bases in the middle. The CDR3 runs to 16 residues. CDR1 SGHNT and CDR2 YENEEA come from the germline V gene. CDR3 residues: CASSPGHDRGNTEAFF. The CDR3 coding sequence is TGTGCCAGCAGCCCGGGACATGATCGGGGCAACACTGAAGCTTTCTTT.

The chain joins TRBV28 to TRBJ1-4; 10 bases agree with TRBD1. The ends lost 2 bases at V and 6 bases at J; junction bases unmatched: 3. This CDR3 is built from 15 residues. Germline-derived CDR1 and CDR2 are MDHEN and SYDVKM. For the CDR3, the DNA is TGTGCCAGCAGTTTACTAGGACAGGGGGATGAAAAACTGTTTTTT. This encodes CASSLLGQGDEKLFF.

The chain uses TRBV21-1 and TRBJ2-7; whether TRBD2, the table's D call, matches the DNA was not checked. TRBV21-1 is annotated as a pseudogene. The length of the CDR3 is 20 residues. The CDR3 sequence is CASSRPGGAPIAGVGHEQYF. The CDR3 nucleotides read TGTGCCAGCAGTCGACCGGGAGGGGCTCCCATAGCGGGAGTTGGGCACGAGCAGTACTTC.

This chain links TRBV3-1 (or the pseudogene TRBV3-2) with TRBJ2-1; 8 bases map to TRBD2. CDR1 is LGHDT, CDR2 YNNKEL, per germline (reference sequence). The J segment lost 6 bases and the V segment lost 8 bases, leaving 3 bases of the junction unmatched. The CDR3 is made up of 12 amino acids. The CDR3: CASGGLANEQFF. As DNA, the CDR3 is TGTGCCAGCGGAGGACTAGCCAATGAGCAGTTCTTC.

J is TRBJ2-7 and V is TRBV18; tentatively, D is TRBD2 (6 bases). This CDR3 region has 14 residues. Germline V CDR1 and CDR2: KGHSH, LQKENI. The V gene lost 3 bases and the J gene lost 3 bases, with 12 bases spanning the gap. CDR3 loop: CASSPEGGYYEQYF. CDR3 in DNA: TGTGCCAGCTCACCTGAGGGAGGCTACTACGAGCAGTACTTC.

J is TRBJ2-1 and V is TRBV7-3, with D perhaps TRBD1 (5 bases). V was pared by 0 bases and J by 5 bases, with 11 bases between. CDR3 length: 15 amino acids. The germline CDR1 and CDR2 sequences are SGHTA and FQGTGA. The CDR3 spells CASSLTPGLDNEQFF. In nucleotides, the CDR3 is TGTGCCAGCAGCTTAACCCCAGGGCTGGACAATGAGCAGTTCTTC.